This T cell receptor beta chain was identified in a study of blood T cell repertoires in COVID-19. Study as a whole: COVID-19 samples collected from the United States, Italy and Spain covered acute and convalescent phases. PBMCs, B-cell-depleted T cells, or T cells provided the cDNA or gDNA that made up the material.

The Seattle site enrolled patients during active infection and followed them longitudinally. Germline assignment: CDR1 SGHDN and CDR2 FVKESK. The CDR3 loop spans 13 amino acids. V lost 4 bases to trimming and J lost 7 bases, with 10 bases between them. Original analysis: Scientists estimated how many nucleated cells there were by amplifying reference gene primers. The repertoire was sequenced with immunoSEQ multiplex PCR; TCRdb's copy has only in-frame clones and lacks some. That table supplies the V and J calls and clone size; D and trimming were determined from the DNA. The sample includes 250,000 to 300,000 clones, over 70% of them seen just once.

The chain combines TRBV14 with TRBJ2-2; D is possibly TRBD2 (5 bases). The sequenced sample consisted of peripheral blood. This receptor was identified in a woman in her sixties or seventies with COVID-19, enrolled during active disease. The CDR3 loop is CASSLGLIGELFF. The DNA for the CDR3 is TGTGCCAGCAGCCTCGGACTTATCGGGGAGCTGTTTTTT.